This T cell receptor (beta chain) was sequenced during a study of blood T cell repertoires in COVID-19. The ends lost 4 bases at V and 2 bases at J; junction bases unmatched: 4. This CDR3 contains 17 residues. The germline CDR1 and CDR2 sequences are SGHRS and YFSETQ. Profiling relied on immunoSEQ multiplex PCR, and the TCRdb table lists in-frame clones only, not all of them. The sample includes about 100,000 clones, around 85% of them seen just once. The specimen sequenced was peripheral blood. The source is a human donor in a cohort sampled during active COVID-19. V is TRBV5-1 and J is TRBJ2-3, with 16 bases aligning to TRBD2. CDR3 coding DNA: TGCGCCAGCAGCCAGGGACTAGCGGGAGGGCCCACAGATACGCAGTATTTT. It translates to CASSQGLAGGPTDTQYF.